These T cell receptor beta chains were read from a single sample in a study of post-analysis software for immune sequencing data. TCRdb called the PCR reads again in MiXCR, with one record for every CDR3 protein. The sample records 380,000 or so distinct CDR3 sequences, less than 40% being singletons. Sequencing was carried out using blood. The receptors were sampled from a girl aged 5-17 years with multiple sclerosis. CDR3s include the opening cysteine and the closing phenylalanine or tryptophan. D genes are given only for firm matches. A clone size is listed for some rows: how often the clone was seen (once, few, many), or a class if it is expanded.

. | few | TRBJ2-7 | TRBV3-1 | TGTGCCAGCAGCCAAGATCTTGGATCTGCTCCCTCCTACGAGCAGTACTTC | CASSQDLGSAPSYEQYF
TRBD2 | few | TRBJ2-7 | TRBV4-1 | TGCGCCAGCAGCCAAGGGCGACTAGCGCGACCCTTCGCCGAGCAGTACTTC | CASSQGRLARPFAEQYF
TRBD1 | . | TRBJ2-2 | TRBV12-3/TRBV12-4 | TGTGCCAGCAGCCGGACAGGGTGGGACACCGGGGAGCTGTTTTTT | CASSRTGWDTGELFF
. | . | TRBJ2-5 | TRBV12-5 | TGTGCTAGTGGTTTGGTACCCCCTCCGGAGACCCAGTACTTC | CASGLVPPPETQYF
. | . | TRBJ1-5 | TRBV4-1 | TGCGCCAGCAGCCAACAGTGGGGAAACAATCAGCCCCAGCATTTT | CASSQQWGNNQPQHF
TRBD2 | . | TRBJ2-3 | TRBV4-3 | TGCGCCAGCAGCCAAGGACTAGCGGGGGCCAACACAGATACGCAGTATTTT | CASSQGLAGANTDTQYF
TRBD1 | . | TRBJ1-2 | TRBV20-1 | TGCAGTGCTAGCCCGGACAGGGCGTATGGCTACACCTTC | CSASPDRAYGYTF
. | . | TRBJ2-3 | TRBV6-5 | TGTGCCAGCAGTTACGCGGGCCCCAGAAGGGAAAAACTGTATTTT | CASSYAGPRREKLYF
. | few | TRBJ2-1 | TRBV29-1 | TGCAGCGTTGAAGACGACAGGTTCTATGAGCAGTTCTTC | CSVEDDRFYEQFF
TRBD2 | many | TRBJ2-1 | TRBV6-5 | TGTGCCAGCAGTAAGACTAGCGGGACCCACAATGAGCAGTTCTTC | CASSKTSGTHNEQFF
. | . | TRBJ2-7 | TRBV7-2 | TGTGCCAGCAGCCACAGTCGGTGGGCATCCTACGAGCAGTACTTC | CASSHSRWASYEQYF
. | few | TRBJ2-7 | TRBV29-1 | TGCAGCGTTGTCGGCGCCGAGAAGGGCGAGCAGTACTTC | CSVVGAEKGEQYF
TRBD1 | once | TRBJ1-1 | TRBV7-9 | TGTGCCAGCAGCGGGGGACAGGGGGTCCCGAACACTGAAGCTTTCTTT | CASSGGQGVPNTEAFF
. | few | TRBJ2-3 | TRBV3-1 | TGTGCCAGCAGCCAAGTTTCCGGGCTTACAGATACGCAGTATTTT | CASSQVSGLTDTQYF
TRBD2 | few | TRBJ2-1 | TRBV7-9 | TGTGCCAGCAGCTTAGCGGGGGGGACGGGGGTCTACAATGAGCAGTTCTTC | CASSLAGGTGVYNEQFF
. | once | TRBJ2-1 | TRBV13 | TGTGCCAGCAGCCACCTGTATGATCCTACTAGCTCCTACAATGAGCAGTTCTTC | CASSHLYDPTSSYNEQFF
TRBD2 | few | TRBJ2-5 | TRBV5-5 | TGTGCCAGCAGCTTGGTCCTAGCGGGGGTCCAAGAGACCCAGTACTTC | CASSLVLAGVQETQYF
. | . | TRBJ1-3 | TRBV30 | TGTGCCTGGAGACGCGTCTCTGGAAACACCATATATTTT | CAWRRVSGNTIYF